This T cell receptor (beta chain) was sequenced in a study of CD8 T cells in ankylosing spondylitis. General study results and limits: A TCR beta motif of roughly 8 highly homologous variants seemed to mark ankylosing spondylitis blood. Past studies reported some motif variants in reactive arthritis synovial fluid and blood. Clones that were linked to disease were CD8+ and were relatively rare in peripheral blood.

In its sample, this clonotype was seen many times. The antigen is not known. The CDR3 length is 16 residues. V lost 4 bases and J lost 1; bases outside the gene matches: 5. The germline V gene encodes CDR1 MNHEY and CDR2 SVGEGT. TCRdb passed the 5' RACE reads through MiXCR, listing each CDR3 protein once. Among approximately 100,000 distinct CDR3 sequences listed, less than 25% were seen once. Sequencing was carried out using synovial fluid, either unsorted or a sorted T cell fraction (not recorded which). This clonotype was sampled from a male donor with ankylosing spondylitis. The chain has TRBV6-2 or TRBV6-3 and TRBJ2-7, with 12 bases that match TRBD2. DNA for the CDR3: TGTGCCAGCAGTTCCCCTAGCGGGAGGGGGTCCTACGAGCAGTACGTC. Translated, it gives CASSSPSGRGSYEQYV.